What follows are 7 T cell receptor beta chains derived from one specimen sequenced in a study of T-cell reconstitution after alpha-beta-depleted transplantation in children. Preparation of the TCRbeta library involved a method that used unique molecular identifiers. TCRdb processed the PCR reads anew with MiXCR; each CDR3 protein has one entry. The sample lists 100,000 to 150,000 distinct CDR3 sequences, roughly 24% occurring once. Sequenced material: PBMCs, mostly from graft donor cells, taken 180 days after TCRalphabeta/CD19-depleted stem cell transplant. Every receptor here comes from a male patient between 2 and 9 years old who had a stem cell transplant for chronic granulomatous disease, so the T cells may come from the graft donor.

This clonotype occurred many times. This chain uses TRBV15 with TRBJ1-5; possible D gene TRBD1, 5 bases. CDR3 size: 15 residues. Germline CDR1 is LNHNV and CDR2 is YYDKDF (reference sequence). V was cut by 2 bases and J by 5 bases, with 13 bases left in between. In DNA form, the CDR3 reads TGTGCCACCAGCAGATTCCGGGGGGAGGATCAGCCCCAGCATTTT. This translates into CATSRFRGEDQPQHF.

This clonotype appeared many times. The chain carries TRBV6-1 and TRBJ1-1, with D unresolved. Trimming shortened V by 6 bases and J by 0 bases, and 8 bases separated the two germline ends. The length of the CDR3 is 13 residues. Per the germline V gene, CDR1 is MNHNS and CDR2 is SASEGT. The CDR3 bases are TGTGCCAGCAGCGCCGCGCTGAACACTGAAGCTTTCTTT. It translates to CASSAALNTEAFF.

This clonotype was counted many times. This chain links TRBV20-1 with TRBJ1-5; no definite D call. V lost 4 bases to trimming and J lost 3 bases, with 13 bases between them. This CDR3 has 14 amino acids. The germline gives CDR1 DFQATT, CDR2 SNEGSKA (reference sequence). CDR3 nucleotide sequence: TGCAGTGCTATCATTGGGAGCTACAATCAGCCCCAGCATTTT. Protein product: CSAIIGSYNQPQHF.

This clonotype came up many times. The chain joins TRBV10-3 to TRBJ2-5, with D tentatively TRBD1 (7 bases). Germline V gives CDR1 ENHRY, CDR2 SYGVKD. There are 18 residues in the CDR3. Trimming removed 0 bases at V and 4 bases at J, with 21 bases between. The CDR3 nucleotides read TGTGCCATCAGTGAGTCGTTAGTCAGGGGGGACTTAGGAGAGACCCAGTACTTC. Translated: CAISESLVRGDLGETQYF.

The rearrangement links TRBV5-1 to TRBJ2-5, with 10 bases fitting TRBD1. Germline CDR1 SGHRS, CDR2 YFSETQ. The CDR3 sequence is 14 residues long. Trimming removed 2 bases from V and 4 bases from J; junction bases left unmatched: 2. CDR3 sequence: CASSFDRGRETQYF. The CDR3 coding sequence is TGCGCCAGCAGCTTTGACAGGGGGCGAGAGACCCAGTACTTC.

This clonotype was detected many times. The chain recombines TRBV5-1 with TRBJ2-3; 7 bases are shared with TRBD2. The CDR3 is made up of 18 amino acids. Losses at the gene ends were 3 bases for V and 8 bases for J; bases not matched to a gene: 21. The germline V gene has CDR1 SGHRS and CDR2 YFSETQ. In DNA form, the CDR3 reads TGCGCCAGCAGCTGGTTTGACCCCTCCGGCGGGGGTTCCTCTACGCAGTATTTT. Its translation: CASSWFDPSGGGSSTQYF.

The genes are TRBV4-1 and TRBJ2-5; weak D call: TRBD2 (6 bases). This CDR3 has 15 residues. From germline, CDR1 is MGHRA and CDR2 YSYEKL. Trimming pared 3 bases from V and 2 bases from J, leaving 13 bases between. CDR3 DNA: TGCGCCAGCAGCCACTCCCTAGCGCGACAAGAGACCCAGTACTTC. This codes for CASSHSLARQETQYF.